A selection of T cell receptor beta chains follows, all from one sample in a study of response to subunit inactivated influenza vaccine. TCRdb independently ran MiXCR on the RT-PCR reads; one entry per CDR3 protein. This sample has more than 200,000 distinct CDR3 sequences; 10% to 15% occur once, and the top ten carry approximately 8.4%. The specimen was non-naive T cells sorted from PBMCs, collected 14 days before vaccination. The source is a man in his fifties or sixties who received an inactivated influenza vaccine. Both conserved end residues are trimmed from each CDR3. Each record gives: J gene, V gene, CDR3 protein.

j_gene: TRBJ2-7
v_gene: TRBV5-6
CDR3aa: ASRLQGAYEQY

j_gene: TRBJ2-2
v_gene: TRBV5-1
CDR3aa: ASSLEGRTGKAGELF

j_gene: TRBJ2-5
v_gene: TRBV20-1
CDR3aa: SALFPLLGDRSQETQY

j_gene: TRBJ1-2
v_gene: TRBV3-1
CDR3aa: ASRGGRGDGYT

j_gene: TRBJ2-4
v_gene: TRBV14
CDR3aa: ASSRSFAKNIQY

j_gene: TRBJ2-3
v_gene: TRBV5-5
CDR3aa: ASSLDSRGRGTQY

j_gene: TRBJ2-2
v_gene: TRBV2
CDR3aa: ASSRPSANTGELF

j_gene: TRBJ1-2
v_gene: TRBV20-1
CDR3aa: SASQSDYGYT

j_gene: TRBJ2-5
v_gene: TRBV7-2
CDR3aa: ASSLMTQETQY

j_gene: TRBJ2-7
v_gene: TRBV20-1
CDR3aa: SARGGQGAYEQY

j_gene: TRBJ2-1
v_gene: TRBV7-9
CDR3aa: ASSPRDSGYNEQF

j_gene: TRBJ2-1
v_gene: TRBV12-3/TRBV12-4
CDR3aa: ASSWLGNEQF

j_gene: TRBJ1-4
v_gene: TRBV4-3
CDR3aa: ASSPTGVGEKVF

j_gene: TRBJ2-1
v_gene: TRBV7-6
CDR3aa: ASSFTSGRDNEQF

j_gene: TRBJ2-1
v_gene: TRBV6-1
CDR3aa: ASRGSGTGYNEQF

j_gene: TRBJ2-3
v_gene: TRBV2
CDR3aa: ASSARTSDGTQY

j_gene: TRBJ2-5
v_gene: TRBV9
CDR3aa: ASSGSASYQETQY

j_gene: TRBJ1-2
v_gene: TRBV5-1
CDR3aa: ASSLDGSANYGYT

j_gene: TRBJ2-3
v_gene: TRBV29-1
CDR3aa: SVWKTSGGRTDTQY

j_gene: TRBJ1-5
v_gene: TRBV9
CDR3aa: ASSPLGGKNQPQH

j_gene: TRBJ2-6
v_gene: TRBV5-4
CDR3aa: ASSLDGSTGANVLT

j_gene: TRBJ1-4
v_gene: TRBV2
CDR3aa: ASSESGTPATNEKLF

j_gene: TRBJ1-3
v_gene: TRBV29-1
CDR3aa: SVREDGNTIY

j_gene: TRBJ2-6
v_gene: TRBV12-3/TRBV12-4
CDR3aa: ASSETGSGANVLT

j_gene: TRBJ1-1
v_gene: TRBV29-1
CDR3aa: SVQTGTNTEAS

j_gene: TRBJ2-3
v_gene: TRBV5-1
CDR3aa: ASSFGGSTDTQY

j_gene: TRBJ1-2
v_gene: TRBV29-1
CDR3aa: SVEPRLGQGSYGYT

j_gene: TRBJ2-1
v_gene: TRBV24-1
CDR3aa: ATSDLRTASHNEQF

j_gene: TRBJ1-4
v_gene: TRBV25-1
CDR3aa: ASSDTGGGRGNEKLF

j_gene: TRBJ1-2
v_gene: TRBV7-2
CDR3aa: ASTRDLYGYT

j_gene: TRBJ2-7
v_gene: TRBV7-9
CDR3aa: ASSARRDGLAY

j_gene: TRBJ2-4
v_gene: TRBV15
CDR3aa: ATSPRQGLSIDIQY

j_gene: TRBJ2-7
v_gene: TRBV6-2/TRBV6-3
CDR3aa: ASSSPRGQY

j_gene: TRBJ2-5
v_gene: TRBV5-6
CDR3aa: ASSLVGQEHVTQY

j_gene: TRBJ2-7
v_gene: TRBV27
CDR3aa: ASSTSRFRHEQY